This entry describes one TCR beta chain. What it binds is not known. An end of the junction does not agree with germline; a read error may underlie this. They isolated at least 6 million PBMCs from each sample. With each sample, at least 5.5 micrograms of total RNA were extracted. The germline V gene has CDR1 SNHLY and CDR2 FYNNEI. The CDR3 runs to 12 residues. This sample was included in a study of blood T cells in healthy people across ages. Findings of the study overall: When set beside aged donors, long-lived donors presented more naive CD4+ cells and higher diversity.

Together with a sample-barcoded 5' primer, a J-beta primer mix was included in a second PCR lasting about 7 to 11 cycles. All samples yielded 2.5 million or more CDR3-containing paired-end reads. Each CDR3 protein is one row after TCRdb ran MiXCR on the 5' RACE reads. Counted here are some 1.7 million distinct CDR3 sequences, approximately 30% occurring once; the ten biggest clones make up 7.7%. The chain is built from TRBV2 and TRBJ1-6; D is unclear. The sequenced material came from blood. This sequence was found in a woman in her twenties or thirties in good health. The CDR3 coding sequence is TGTGCCAGTTCGGGTTCCCATTCACCCCCCCACTTT. Translation: CASSGSHSPPHF. The full variable domain, with the rest looked up from reference TRBV2 and TRBJ1-6, is EPEVTQTPSHQVTQMGQEVILRCVPISNHLYFYWYRQILGQKVEFLVSFYNNEISEKSEIFDDQFSVERPDGSNFTLKIRSTKLEDSAMYFCASSGSHSPPHFGNGTRLTVT.